This record looks at one TCR beta chain sequence and its context. This entry belongs to a study of cytomegalovirus exposure and HLA in healthy donors. Primers: 60 Vbeta forward and 13 Jbeta reverse. Profiled with immunoSEQ multiplex PCR; TCRdb holds only in-frame clones, not every one. This sample carries roughly 120,000 clones, 65% to 75% of them seen once, and the ten largest clones take 4.2%. This sequence originates from a woman in her fifties or sixties in good health and CMV-seropositive. The source material was PBMCs.

DNA for the CDR3: TGCGCCAGCAGCTCGGGACAGGGGAAGACAGATACGCAGTATTTT. It specifies CASSSGQGKTDTQYF. The gene calls are TRBV5-1 and TRBJ2-3; 10 bases are a match to TRBD1. J was trimmed by 3 bases and V by 3 bases; bases with no gene match: 4. The CDR3 contains 15 residues. Germline V gives CDR1 SGHRS, CDR2 YFSETQ.